These 24 T cell receptor beta chains originate from one sample sequenced in a study of blood T cell repertoires in COVID-19. This table comes from immunoSEQ multiplex PCR, and its TCRdb copy is limited to in-frame clones, with some not included. The profile shows roughly 240,000 clones, about 82% of them singletons. Sequencing used PBMCs or T cells enriched from blood (not recorded which). The receptors stem from a woman aged 45-60 years who had recovered from COVID-19.

V and J are TRBV11-2 and TRBJ2-7; D not resolved. From germline, CDR1 is SGHAT and CDR2 FQNNGV. V was clipped by 2 bases and J by 0 bases, with 11 bases between them. The CDR3 consists of 15 residues. DNA for the CDR3: TGTGCCAGCAGCTTATCCCGGGTAGCCTCCTACGAGCAGTACTTC. Amino acids: CASSLSRVASYEQYF.

This clone occurred a few times. The rearrangement joins TRBV9 to TRBJ2-1, with 12 bases aligning to TRBD2. This CDR3 comprises 14 residues. Germline V gene sequence: CDR1 SGDLS, CDR2 YYNGEE. With V trimmed by 4 bases and J by 7 bases, 3 bases remained unmatched. This CDR3 reads CASSTTSGRNEQFF. Written as DNA, the CDR3 is TGTGCCAGCAGCACCACTAGCGGGAGGAATGAGCAGTTCTTC.

V gene TRBV27 combines with J gene TRBJ2-2; TRBD1 aligns across 11 bases. V dropped 6 bases and J dropped 3; count of bases not matched to a gene: 3. The CDR3 consists of 15 residues. Germline CDR1 MNHEY, CDR2 SMNVEV (reference sequence). The CDR3 coding sequence is TGTGCCAGCAGCCGGACAGGGGGCTACACCGGGGAGCTGTTTTTT. It yields the protein CASSRTGGYTGELFF.

The V call is TRBV11-3, the J call TRBJ1-1, with D perhaps TRBD1 (5 bases). V dropped 1 base and J dropped 2 bases, with 5 bases sitting between them. The germline V gene encodes CDR1 SGHNT and CDR2 YENEEA. This CDR3 comprises 13 residues. Here the CDR3 DNA reads TGTGCCAGCAGCTTAGGGGGCAACACTGAAGCTTTCTTT. Translation: CASSLGGNTEAFF.

The chain uses TRBV2 and TRBJ1-5; D remains ambiguous. This CDR3 is built from 17 residues. Germline V gives CDR1 SNHLY, CDR2 FYNNEI. V was shortened by 2 bases and J by 0 bases, with 14 bases between the two germline ends. CDR3 sequence: CASSERGGGYSNQPQHF. The CDR3 coding sequence is TGTGCCAGCAGTGAAAGAGGCGGAGGGTATAGCAATCAGCCCCAGCATTTT.

This sequence joins TRBV19 and TRBJ2-3, with 9 bases matching TRBD1. Trimming took 3 bases from V and 3 from J; bases not matched to a gene: 1. This CDR3 comprises 14 residues. Germline assignment: CDR1 LNHDA and CDR2 SQIVND (reference sequence). CDR3 sequence (DNA): TGTGCCAGTAGTATCGACAGGGGGACAGATACGCAGTATTTT. It yields the protein CASSIDRGTDTQYF.

This clone came up once. This chain joins TRBV29-1 and TRBJ1-1; 10 bases map to TRBD1. The CDR3 contains 15 residues. Losses at the gene ends were 4 bases for V and 1 base for J; bases not matched to a gene: 6. Germline values: CDR1 SQVTM, CDR2 ANQGSEA. CDR3 bases: TGCAGCGTTGCCGGGACAGGGGCGGCGAACACTGAAGCTTTCTTT. This encodes CSVAGTGAANTEAFF.

The chain is built from TRBV3-1 (or the pseudogene TRBV3-2) and TRBJ2-1; a weak D match, TRBD1 (5 bases). V was trimmed by 2 bases and J by 3 bases, leaving 23 bases between them. Germline assignment: CDR1 LGHDT and CDR2 YNNKEL (reference sequence). This CDR3 is 19 amino acids long. The CDR3 DNA reads TGTGCCAGCAGCCAAAGTTCCACCTTGGTGGACAACAACTACAATGAGCAGTTCTTC. Translation gives CASSQSSTLVDNNYNEQFF.

The CDR3, as DNA: TGTGCCAGCAGCCCTTTTTCCGGGACAGGGAACACCGGGGAGCTGTTTTTT. Protein sequence: CASSPFSGTGNTGELFF. The chain links TRBV7-3 to TRBJ2-2, with 8 nucleotides matching TRBD1. Germline V gene sequence: CDR1 SGHTA, CDR2 FQGTGA. There are 17 residues in the CDR3. J lost 1 base, V lost 5 bases, and 9 bases had no gene match.

This clone showed up just a few times. The chain couples TRBV6-2 or TRBV6-3 to TRBJ1-5, with a possible D match to TRBD1 (5 bases). From germline, CDR1 is MNHEY and CDR2 SVGEGT. This CDR3 region has 18 residues. Between the trimmed V and J ends, which lost 2 bases and 1 base, there was a span of 18 bases. DNA for the CDR3: TGTGCCAGCAGTTACACCCTTGCAGGGATTGGGAGCAATCAGCCCCAGCATTTT. It encodes CASSYTLAGIGSNQPQHF.

V gene TRBV5-1 combines with J gene TRBJ1-1; D might be TRBD1 (6 bases). The V gene lost 0 bases and the J gene lost 3 bases, with 9 bases spanning the gap. The CDR3 has 14 residues. CDR1 is SGHRS and CDR2 is YFSETQ in the germline V gene. CDR3 residues: CASSLEGVYTEAFF. In nucleotides, the CDR3 is TGCGCCAGCAGCTTGGAGGGGGTTTACACTGAAGCTTTCTTT.

V gene TRBV4-1 combines with J gene TRBJ2-1, with 8 positions matching TRBD2. V gave up 4 bases and J gave up 1 base; unmatched junction bases: 0. The CDR3 runs to 14 residues. Germline assignment: CDR1 MGHRA and CDR2 YSYEKL. The CDR3 region has the DNA TGCGCCAGCAGCCCGGGAGGGTCCTACAATGAGCAGTTCTTC. This gives the protein CASSPGGSYNEQFF.

The rearrangement uses TRBV30 and TRBJ2-2; 9 nucleotides match TRBD2. The V and J ends lost 3 bases and 4 bases, in that order; junction bases with no gene match: 9. CDR1 and CDR2 from the germline V gene are GTSNPN and SVGIG (reference sequence). This CDR3 has 16 residues. The DNA for the CDR3 is TGTGCCTGGAGGGGTTTAGCGGGGGCCACCACCGGGGAGCTGTTTTTT. Protein product: CAWRGLAGATTGELFF.

The DNA of the CDR3 is TGTGCCAGCAGTTATAGGGGACTAGCGGATTCTCATAATGAGCAGTTCTTC. The encoded protein is CASSYRGLADSHNEQFF. The chain links TRBV6-2 or TRBV6-3 to TRBJ2-1, with 11 bases fitting TRBD2. Germline V gives CDR1 MNHEY, CDR2 SVGEGT. The CDR3 totals 17 residues. The V and J ends lost 3 bases and 7 bases, in that order; junction bases with no gene match: 11.

The chain uses TRBV6-6 and TRBJ2-7, with D perhaps matching TRBD1 (6 bases). Germline lookup yields CDR1 MNHNY and CDR2 SVGAGI (reference sequence). V lost 8 bases, J lost 4 bases, and 24 bases lay in between. The CDR3 consists of 16 residues. The CDR3 nucleotides are TGTGCCAGCCGAAGGTTCCCCGGGCCCCAGGGGTACGAGCAGTACTTC. This translates into CASRRFPGPQGYEQYF.

The chain couples TRBV15 to TRBJ2-7; D is perhaps TRBD2 (6 bases). The CDR3 is 17 residues long. The V gene lost 5 bases and the J gene lost 1 base, with 21 bases spanning the gap. Germline V CDR1 and CDR2: LNHNV, YYDKDF (reference sequence). The CDR3 nucleotides read TGTGCCACCAGCCCCGGGGGACTCCGGGACGCTTCCTACGAGCAGTACTTC. Translating it yields CATSPGGLRDASYEQYF.

The genes are TRBV2 and TRBJ1-4, with D unresolved. The V gene lost 5 bases and the J gene lost 4 bases, with 11 bases spanning the gap. There are 14 residues in the CDR3. Germline assignment: CDR1 SNHLY and CDR2 FYNNEI. As DNA, the CDR3 is TGTGCCAGCAGTTCCAGGAGGGTTAATGAAAAACTGTTTTTT. This encodes CASSSRRVNEKLFF.

This clone appeared once. CDR3: CASSLGTDYGYTF. The CDR3 DNA follows: TGTGCCAGCAGTCTCGGGACAGACTATGGCTACACCTTC. This chain joins TRBV12-3 or TRBV12-4 and TRBJ1-2, with TRBD1 matching 7 bases. The CDR3 sequence is 13 residues long. Unmatched junction bases numbered 3, after V lost 5 bases and J lost 3 bases.

The chain is built from TRBV29-1 and TRBJ1-5, with 10 bases matching TRBD1. The CDR3 totals 14 residues. Germline V gene sequence: CDR1 SQVTM, CDR2 ANQGSEA. Trimming took 4 bases from V and 3 from J; bases not matched to a gene: 3. CDR3 amino acids: CSVGTGGNNQPQHF. The CDR3 nucleotides read TGCAGCGTTGGGACAGGGGGAAACAATCAGCCCCAGCATTTT. Full variable domain (outside the CDR3, taken from reference TRBV29-1 and TRBJ1-5): SAVISQKPSRDICQRGTSLTIQCQVDSQVTMMFWYRQQPGQSLTLIATANQGSEATYESGFVIDKFPISRPNLTFSTLTVSNMSPEDSSIYLCSVGTGGNNQPQHFGDGTRLSIL.

The V call is TRBV7-3, the J call TRBJ2-1, with 10 nucleotides matching TRBD2. The J segment lost 2 bases and the V segment lost 1 base, leaving 11 bases of the junction unmatched. The CDR3 runs to 19 residues. Germline V gene sequence: CDR1 SGHTA, CDR2 FQGTGA. This chain's CDR3 is CASSLSLRTSGETYNEQFF. In DNA, the CDR3 is TGTGCCAGCAGCTTAAGTCTCCGCACTAGCGGGGAAACCTACAATGAGCAGTTCTTC.

CDR3 amino acids: CASSLQGVNTEAFF. CDR3 DNA: TGTGCCAGCAGTTTACAGGGGGTGAACACTGAAGCTTTCTTT. V gene TRBV28 combines with J gene TRBJ1-1; 7 bases are shared with TRBD1. With V trimmed by 2 bases and J by 0 bases, 0 bases remained unmatched. Germline values: CDR1 MDHEN, CDR2 SYDVKM. The CDR3 runs to 14 residues.

This rearrangement joins TRBV7-9 to TRBJ1-2; D possibly corresponds to TRBD1 (5 bases). CDR3 length: 15 amino acids. V was trimmed by 3 bases and J by 4 bases, leaving 15 bases between them. The germline gives CDR1 SEHNR, CDR2 FQNEAQ (reference sequence). The CDR3 here is CASSFQGRRTYGYTF. The CDR3 DNA follows: TGTGCCAGCAGCTTTCAGGGCAGACGAACCTATGGCTACACCTTC. The whole variable domain, filled in from reference TRBV7-9 and TRBJ1-2, reads DTGVSQNPRHKITKRGQNVTFRCDPISEHNRLYWYRQTLGQGPEFLTYFQNEAQLEKSRLLSDRFSAERPKGSFSTLEIQRTEQGDSAMYLCASSFQGRRTYGYTFGSGTRLTVV.

The V and J genes are TRBV7-6 and TRBJ1-4, with a possible D match to TRBD1 (5 bases). This CDR3 region has 15 residues. With 5 bases removed from V and 8 bases from J, the gap between germline ends came to 18 bases. CDR1 SGHVS and CDR2 FNYEAQ come from the germline V gene. Written as DNA, the CDR3 is TGTGCCAGCAGCCCCGCCCAGGGTATGGGGGAAAAACTGTTTTTT. It yields the protein CASSPAQGMGEKLFF.

This chain joins TRBV6-5 and TRBJ2-1, with D possibly being TRBD2 (6 bases). The germline CDR1 and CDR2 sequences are MNHEY and SVGAGI. V lost 6 bases, J lost 8 bases, and 11 bases lay in between. The CDR3 is 12 residues long. For the CDR3, the DNA is TGTGCCAGCAGCCGCGGGACGGATGAGCAGTTCTTC. Translating gives CASSRGTDEQFF.